This T cell receptor beta chain stems from a study of blood T cell repertoires in COVID-19. Study-wide context: Acute and convalescent COVID-19 samples came from the United States, Italy and Spain. From T cells, B-cell-depleted T cells, or PBMCs came the material, which was cDNA or gDNA.

The CDR3 extends over 13 amino acids. V lost 0 bases to trimming and J lost 10 bases; unmatched junction nucleotides: 2. Germline V gene lookup returns CDR1 GTSNPN and CDR2 SVGIG (reference sequence). In the study's own analysis: How many nucleated cells were present was estimated from reference gene primer amplification. Libraries were prepared by immunoSEQ multiplex PCR; TCRdb keeps only in-frame clonotypes and omits some of them. That table gives V, J and clone size, and the DNA gave D and trimming. The data hold under 65,000 clones, with approximately 87% observed a single time. Seattle's cohort entered during active infection and was followed longitudinally.

Sequenced input: peripheral blood. V gene TRBV30 combines with J gene TRBJ2-5; 13 bases fit TRBD2. The receptor was derived from a woman aged 60-75 years with COVID-19, enrolled during active disease. The CDR3 sequence is CAWSVLAGGGQYF. The CDR3 DNA follows: TGTGCCTGGAGTGTACTAGCGGGAGGGGGCCAGTACTTC.